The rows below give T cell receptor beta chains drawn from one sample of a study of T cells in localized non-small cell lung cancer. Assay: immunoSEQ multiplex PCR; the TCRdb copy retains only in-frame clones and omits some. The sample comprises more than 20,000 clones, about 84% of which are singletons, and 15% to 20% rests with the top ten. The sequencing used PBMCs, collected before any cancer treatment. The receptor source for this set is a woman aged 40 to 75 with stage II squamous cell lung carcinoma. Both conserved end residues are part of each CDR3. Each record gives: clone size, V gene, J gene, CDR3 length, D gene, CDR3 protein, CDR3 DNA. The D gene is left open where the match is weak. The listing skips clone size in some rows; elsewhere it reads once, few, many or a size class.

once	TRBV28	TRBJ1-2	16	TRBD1	CASSLPALGQGRGYTF	TGTGCCAGCAGCCTCCCTGCTTTAGGACAGGGTAGAGGCTACACCTTC
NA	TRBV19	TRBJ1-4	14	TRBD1	CASTRTGGREKLFF	TGTGCCAGTACCCGGACAGGGGGCAGAGAAAAACTGTTTTTT
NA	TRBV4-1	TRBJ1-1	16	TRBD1	CASSQIWTGRDAEAFF	TGCGCCAGCAGCCAAATTTGGACAGGGAGGGATGCTGAAGCTTTCTTT
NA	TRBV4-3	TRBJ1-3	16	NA	CASSRAVAGTGNTIYF	TGCGCCAGCAGCCGCGCCGTGGCAGGTACTGGAAACACCATATATTTT
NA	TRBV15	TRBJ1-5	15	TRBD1	CATSRDPGGNQPQHF	TGTGCCACCAGCAGAGATCCAGGGGGAAATCAGCCCCAGCATTTT
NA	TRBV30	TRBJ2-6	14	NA	CAWNSLSGANVLTF	TGTGCCTGGAACTCCCTCTCTGGGGCCAACGTCCTGACTTTC
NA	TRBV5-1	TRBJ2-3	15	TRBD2	CASSLGTSGTDTQYF	TGCGCCAGCAGCTTGGGGACTAGCGGAACAGATACGCAGTATTTT
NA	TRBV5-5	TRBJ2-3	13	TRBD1	CASSPQGVDTQYF	TGTGCCAGCAGCCCCCAGGGGGTGGATACGCAGTATTTT
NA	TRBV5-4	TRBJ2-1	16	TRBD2	CASSLDWLAGYNEQFF	TGTGCCAGCAGCTTGGATTGGCTAGCGGGTTACAATGAGCAGTTCTTC
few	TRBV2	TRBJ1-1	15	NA	CASRRDGQRNTEAFF	TGTGCCAGCAGGCGAGACGGACAGCGTAACACTGAAGCTTTCTTT
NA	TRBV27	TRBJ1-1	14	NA	CASSLQGKATEAFF	TGTGCCAGCAGTTTACAGGGGAAGGCCACTGAAGCTTTCTTT
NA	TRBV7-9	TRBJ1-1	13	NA	CASSLGQGTEAFF	TGTGCCAGCAGCTTAGGTCAGGGCACTGAAGCTTTCTTT
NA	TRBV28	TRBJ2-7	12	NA	CASRGRDYEQYF	TGTGCCAGCAGAGGCAGGGACTACGAGCAGTACTTC
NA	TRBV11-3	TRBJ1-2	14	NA	CASSSRGGNSGYTF	TGTGCCAGCAGCAGTCGAGGGGGAAATTCTGGCTACACCTTC
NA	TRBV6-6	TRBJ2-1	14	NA	CASSFRDYNNEQFF	TGTGCCAGCAGCTTCCGAGACTATAACAATGAGCAGTTCTTC
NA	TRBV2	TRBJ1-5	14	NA	CASSVGSSNQPQHF	TGTGCCAGCAGCGTAGGGTCTAGCAATCAGCCCCAGCATTTT
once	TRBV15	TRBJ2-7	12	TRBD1	CATGTGLYEQYF	TGTGCCACCGGGACAGGTCTCTACGAGCAGTACTTC
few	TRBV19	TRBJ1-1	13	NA	CASSINENTEAFF	TGTGCCAGTAGTATTAATGAGAACACTGAAGCTTTCTTT
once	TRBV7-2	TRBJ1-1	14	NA	CASSQQGYIAEAFF	TGTGCCAGCAGCCAGCAGGGGTATATCGCTGAAGCTTTCTTT
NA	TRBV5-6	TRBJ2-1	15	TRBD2	CASSPGGGSYNEQFF	TGTGCCAGCAGCCCGGGCGGGGGCTCCTACAATGAGCAGTTCTTC
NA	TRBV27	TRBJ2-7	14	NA	CASSLRESSYEQYF	TGTGCCAGCAGTTTAAGGGAAAGCTCCTACGAGCAGTACTTC
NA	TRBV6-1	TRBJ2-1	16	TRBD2	CASSAWAGASNNEQFF	TGTGCCAGCAGTGCCTGGGCGGGAGCATCGAACAATGAGCAGTTCTTC
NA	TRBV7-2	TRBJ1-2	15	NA	CASSLASGRGGGYTF	TGTGCCAGCAGCTTAGCGTCGGGGAGGGGAGGAGGCTACACCTTC
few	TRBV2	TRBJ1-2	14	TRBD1	CASGRQGAESGYTF	TGTGCCAGCGGCCGACAGGGGGCGGAATCAGGCTACACCTTC
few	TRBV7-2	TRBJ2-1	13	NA	CASSARRYNEQFF	TGTGCCAGCAGCGCTCGACGTTACAATGAGCAGTTCTTC
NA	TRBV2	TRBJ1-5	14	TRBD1	CASSLQGVRQPQHF	TGTGCCAGCAGTCTTCAGGGGGTTAGGCAGCCCCAGCATTTT
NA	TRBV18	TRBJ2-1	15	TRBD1	CASSPGGQGGAQQFF	TGTGCCAGCTCACCAGGGGGACAGGGTGGGGCCCAGCAGTTCTTC
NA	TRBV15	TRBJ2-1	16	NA	CATSREGPSSHNEQFF	TGTGCCACCAGCAGAGAGGGGCCAAGCTCCCACAATGAGCAGTTCTTC
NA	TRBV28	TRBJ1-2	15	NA	CASSSQGLLWGGYTF	TGTGCCAGCAGTTCCCAGGGGCTCCTTTGGGGAGGCTACACCTTC
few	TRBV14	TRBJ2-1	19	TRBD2	CASSLGRKLAGGSYNEQFF	TGTGCCAGCAGCCTCGGACGGAAACTAGCGGGAGGCTCCTACAATGAGCAGTTCTTC
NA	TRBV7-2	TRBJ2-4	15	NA	CASSSEGTAKNIQYF	TGTGCCAGCAGCTCCGAAGGAACGGCCAAAAACATTCAGTACTTC
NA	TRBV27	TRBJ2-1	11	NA	CASSFGGEQFF	TGTGCCAGCAGTTTCGGCGGCGAGCAGTTCTTC
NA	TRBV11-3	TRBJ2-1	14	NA	CASSLGGAYNEQFF	TGTGCCAGCAGCTTAGGCGGGGCCTACAATGAGCAGTTCTTC
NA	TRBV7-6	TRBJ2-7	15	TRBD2	CASSLLAGGPYEQYF	TGTGCCAGCAGCTTATTAGCGGGAGGGCCCTACGAGCAGTACTTC
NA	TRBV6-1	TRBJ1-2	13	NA	CASSEGGGYGYTF	TGTGCCAGCAGTGAAGGAGGGGGCTATGGCTACACCTTC
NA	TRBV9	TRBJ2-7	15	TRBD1	CASSVGQGGRSEQYF	TGTGCCAGCAGCGTGGGACAGGGAGGACGGTCCGAGCAGTACTTC
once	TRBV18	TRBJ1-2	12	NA	CASSPPTYGYTF	TGTGCCAGCTCACCACCCACCTATGGCTACACCTTC
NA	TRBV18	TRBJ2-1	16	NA	CASSPPLAYYLNEQFF	TGTGCCAGCTCACCACCCCTCGCCTACTACCTTAATGAGCAGTTCTTC
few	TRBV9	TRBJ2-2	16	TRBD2	CASSVDLAENTGELFF	TGTGCCAGCAGCGTAGACCTAGCGGAAAACACCGGGGAGCTGTTTTTT
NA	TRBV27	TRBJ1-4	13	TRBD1	CASSRQGDEKLFF	TGTGCCAGCAGTAGACAGGGGGACGAAAAACTGTTTTTT
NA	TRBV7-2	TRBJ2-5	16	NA	CASSLAPWRAQETQYF	TGTGCCAGCAGCTTGGCCCCTTGGCGGGCCCAAGAGACCCAGTACTTC
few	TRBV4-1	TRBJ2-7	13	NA	CASSPGFLGEQYF	TGCGCCAGCAGCCCGGGGTTTCTCGGCGAGCAGTACTTC
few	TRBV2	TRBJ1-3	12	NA	CASSEGGNTIYF	TGTGCCAGCAGTGAGGGCGGAAACACCATATATTTT
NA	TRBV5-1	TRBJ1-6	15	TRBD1	CASSLEGQNNSPLHF	TGCGCCAGCAGCTTGGAGGGACAGAATAATTCACCCCTCCACTTT
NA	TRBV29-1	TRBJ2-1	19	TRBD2	CSVELKAGGLLTLNNEQFF	TGCAGCGTTGAACTAAAGGCGGGAGGCCTCCTAACACTAAACAATGAGCAGTTCTTC
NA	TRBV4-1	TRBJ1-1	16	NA	CASSQGWTALNTEAFF	TGCGCCAGCAGCCAGGGTTGGACCGCCTTGAACACTGAAGCTTTCTTT
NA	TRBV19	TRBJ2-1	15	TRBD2	CASRGGTSGNNEQFF	TGTGCCAGTAGAGGGGGGACTAGCGGCAACAATGAGCAGTTCTTC
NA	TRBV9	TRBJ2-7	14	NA	CASSPSVRADEQYF	TGTGCCAGCAGCCCCAGTGTCAGGGCGGACGAGCAGTACTTC
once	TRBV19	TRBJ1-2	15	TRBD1	CASIQRGRGNYGYTF	TGTGCCAGTATCCAACGAGGCAGGGGGAACTATGGCTACACCTTC
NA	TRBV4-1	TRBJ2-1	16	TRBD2	CASSQNPSGTYNEQFF	TGCGCCAGCAGCCAAAATCCTAGCGGGACTTACAATGAGCAGTTCTTC
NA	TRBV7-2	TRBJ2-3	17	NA	CASSFLGRALSTDTQYF	TGTGCCAGCAGCTTTCTCGGTCGGGCTCTTAGCACAGATACGCAGTATTTT
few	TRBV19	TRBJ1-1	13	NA	CASSTGRAWWAFF	TGTGCCAGTAGTACAGGACGTGCATGGTGGGCTTTCTTT
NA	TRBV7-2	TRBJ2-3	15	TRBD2	CASSLAGVSTDTQYF	TGTGCCAGCAGCTTGGCGGGAGTTAGCACAGATACGCAGTATTTT
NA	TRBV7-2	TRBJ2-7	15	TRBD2	CASSLALAGGREQYF	TGTGCCAGCAGCTTGGCCCTAGCGGGAGGGCGCGAGCAGTACTTC
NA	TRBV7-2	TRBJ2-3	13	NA	CASSPPSTDTQYF	TGTGCCAGCAGTCCGCCTAGCACAGATACGCAGTATTTT